The 11 T cell receptor beta chains listed next were all sequenced from one sample in a study of blood T cell repertoires in COVID-19. TCRdb's copy holds only in-frame clones and misses some; the assay was immunoSEQ multiplex PCR. The repertoire holds about 440,000 clones, with about 89% as singletons. Sequencing input: peripheral blood. All receptors come from a young woman with acute or convalescent COVID-19.

V gene TRBV29-1 combines with J gene TRBJ2-7; perhaps TRBD1 as D (5 bases). This CDR3 contains 13 residues. The V and J ends lost 5 bases and 4 bases respectively, with 15 bases between them. CDR1 SQVTM and CDR2 ANQGSEA come from the germline V gene. CDR3: CSVRDSRFYEQYF. The CDR3 coding sequence is TGCAGCGTTCGCGACAGTAGGTTTTACGAGCAGTACTTC.

V gene TRBV7-9 combines with J gene TRBJ2-5; tentatively, D is TRBD1 (6 bases). Trimming left V 1 base short and J 1 base short, with 13 bases between. The CDR3 spans 16 residues. Germline CDR1 reads SEHNR; CDR2 reads FQNEAQ (reference sequence). For the CDR3, the DNA is TGTGCCAGCAGCTTAGGCGGGCGAGGGGGCCAAGAGACCCAGTACTTC. It encodes CASSLGGRGGQETQYF.

This chain connects TRBV18 to TRBJ2-1; 9 positions match TRBD1. The CDR3 is made up of 19 amino acids. V shed 4 bases and J 5 bases; nucleotides not matched to a gene: 18. Per germline, CDR1 KGHSH and CDR2 LQKENI. The CDR3: CASSLNSPGQGLSNNEQFF. As DNA, the CDR3 is TGTGCCAGCTCACTAAACTCTCCGGGACAGGGACTTTCTAACAATGAGCAGTTCTTC.

V gene TRBV6-1 combines with J gene TRBJ2-1, with a possible D match to TRBD2 (6 bases). This CDR3 contains 16 residues. From germline, CDR1 is MNHNS and CDR2 SASEGT. Deletions cut 1 base from V and 2 bases from J, with 12 bases between. The CDR3 bases are TGTGCCAGCAGTGAAGAGGGCGGGGTAACCTACAATGAGCAGTTCTTC. Protein sequence: CASSEEGGVTYNEQFF.

This rearrangement joins TRBV28 to TRBJ1-6, with a possible D match to TRBD1 (6 bases). The germline V and J ends were trimmed by 2 bases and 9 bases, with 23 bases remaining between them. The CDR3 extends over 18 amino acids. Looked up from germline, CDR1 is MDHEN and CDR2 is SYDVKM. The CDR3 sequence is CASSLRLYLRGKASPLHF. CDR3 bases: TGTGCCAGCAGTTTACGGTTATATCTCAGGGGAAAGGCTTCACCCCTCCACTTT.

This clone was observed a handful of times. The rearrangement uses TRBV28 and TRBJ1-1, with 8 nucleotides matching TRBD1. The trim removed 6 bases at V and 0 bases at J, leaving 9 bases unmatched. The length of the CDR3 is 16 residues. CDR1 and CDR2 (germline): MDHEN, SYDVKM. As DNA, the CDR3 is TGTGCCAGCAGCTACCAGGGGGCCGGAATGAACACTGAAGCTTTCTTT. It translates to CASSYQGAGMNTEAFF.

The rearrangement joins TRBV3-1 (or the pseudogene TRBV3-2) to TRBJ2-1, with 7 bases lining up with TRBD1. This CDR3 region has 14 residues. Germline values: CDR1 LGHDT, CDR2 YNNKEL (reference sequence). Germline trimming cut 4 bases from V and 6 bases from J; bases unmatched to any gene: 6. In DNA, the CDR3 is TGTGCCAGCAGCCCGACCACAGGGGTCAATGAGCAGTTCTTC. The encoded protein is CASSPTTGVNEQFF.

The V and J genes are TRBV30 and TRBJ1-3; the match to TRBD1 covers 8 bases. CDR1 is GTSNPN and CDR2 is SVGIG in the germline V gene (reference sequence). Germline trimming cut 8 bases from V and 0 bases from J; bases unmatched to any gene: 12. The CDR3 consists of 16 residues. The CDR3 nucleotides are TGTGCCACAATATGGGGACAGGCGAGCTCTGGAAACACCATATATTTT. Encoded protein: CATIWGQASSGNTIYF.

DNA for the CDR3: TGTGCCAGTATAGGCAGAACTAGCTCCTACAATGAGCAGTTCTTC. The encoded protein is CASIGRTSSYNEQFF. The genes are TRBV19 and TRBJ2-1, with TRBD2 as a possible D gene (5 bases). The CDR3 is 15 residues long. V was trimmed by 7 bases and J by 0 bases, leaving 13 bases between them. The germline V gene has CDR1 LNHDA and CDR2 SQIVND (reference sequence).

V usage is TRBV28 and J usage is TRBJ2-6; D perhaps matches TRBD2 (6 bases). The CDR3 length is 15 residues. Trimming removed 6 bases at V and 0 bases at J, with 9 bases between. Germline assignment: CDR1 MDHEN and CDR2 SYDVKM. Written as DNA, the CDR3 is TGTGCCAGCAGGCGGGACGACTCTGGGGCCAACGTCCTGACTTTC. Translating it yields CASRRDDSGANVLTF.

This chain connects TRBV28 to TRBJ2-1, with a weak D call TRBD1 (6 bases). Trimming took off 5 bases at V and 10 bases at J, with 15 bases between the two ends. The germline V gene has CDR1 MDHEN and CDR2 SYDVKM. The CDR3 runs 13 residues. CDR3 residues: CASSASGAREQFF. The CDR3 DNA reads as TGTGCCAGCAGTGCCTCAGGGGCACGAGAGCAGTTCTTC.